This TCR beta chain was observed in a study of OX40 agonist ivuxolimab in advanced cancers. Baseline was the first blood sampling point, followed by cycle 4 day 1 and cycle 7 day 1. Assay: immunoSEQ multiplex PCR; the TCRdb copy retains only in-frame clones and omits some. Among some 90,000 clones listed, around nine tenths were seen once. A single count supports this clone. The CDR3 consists of 12 residues. Specimen: CD4+ or CD8+ T cells sorted from blood, collected in a trial of the OX40 agonist ivuxolimab. This sequence was found in an adult with an advanced solid tumor such as melanoma, head and neck, liver or kidney cancer. V gene TRBV21-1 combines with J gene TRBJ1-1. TRBV21-1 corresponds to a pseudogene. CDR3 in DNA: TGTGCCAGCAGCAAACGATGTACTGAAGCTTTCTTT. Protein sequence: CASSKRCTEAFF.